This TCR beta chain was documented in a study of CD8+CD57+ T cells in acquired aplastic anemia. As for the study in general: Sorting CD4+ and CD8+ cells gave DNA averaging approximately 3 ug.

Genomic DNA constituted the template upon which TCR beta VDJ and CDR3 profiling was performed. TCRdb itself ran the reads through MiXCR, one entry per CDR3 protein. The profile shows more than 100,000 distinct CDR3 sequences, about 48% of them singletons. Comment on this clonotype: The conserved phenylalanine or tryptophan normally closing the CDR3 is absent here, so this likely arose from a read error.

This TCR was recovered from a human donor in good health, serving as a control. Sequenced input: sorted CD4+, CD8+, or CD8+CD57+ T cells (not recorded which) from PBMCs.

CDR3 loop: CASSLVGTAPTYEQYL. CDR3 in DNA: TGTGCCAGCAGCTTAGTCGGGACAGCCCCTACCTACGAGCAGTACCTC. The chain carries TRBV11-2 and TRBJ2-7, with TRBD1 matching 7 bases. CDR1 SGHAT and CDR2 FQNNGV come from the germline V gene. The CDR3 extends over 16 amino acids. The V and J ends lost 1 base and 2 bases, in that order; junction bases with no gene match: 8.